Listed below are T cell receptor beta chains from one sample, sequenced in a study of T cells in Graves' hyperthyroidism and ophthalmopathy. Using its own MiXCR run on the multiplex PCR reads, TCRdb lists one record per CDR3 protein. The sample holds a few hundred thousand distinct CDR3 sequences; about a fifth are singletons and the top ten take 26%. The source material was blood. The receptors were gathered from a young man with Graves' hyperthyroidism. Both conserved end residues are part of each CDR3. The D gene is left open where the match is weak. Some rows mark clone size as missing; the rest say once, few, many or name a class of expanded clone.

>17|TRBV5-6|-|TRBD1|TRBJ2-4
TGTGCCAGCAGCTTTTACAGGGGACCTTTAGCCAAAAACATTCAGTACTTC
CASSFYRGPLAKNIQYF
>15|TRBV28|-|TRBD1|TRBJ2-7
TGTGCCAGCAGCCCCGGGACAGGGGAGTTCCACGAGCAGTACTTC
CASSPGTGEFHEQYF
>21|TRBV6-5|many|TRBD2|TRBJ2-4
TGTGCCAGCCGGTACTCCAACCCGGGACTAGCGGGGGACCCGGGCAAAAACATTCAGTACTTC
CASRYSNPGLAGDPGKNIQYF
>13|TRBV28|many|TRBD1|TRBJ1-2
TGTGCCAGCAGCACAGGGGGGCCGCCCGGCTACACCTTC
CASSTGGPPGYTF
>17|TRBV13|many|TRBD1|TRBJ1-1
TGTGCCAGCAGCCTGTACAGGGGGCGAGGTGGGCACACTGAAGCTTTCTTT
CASSLYRGRGGHTEAFF
>12|TRBV12-5|many|-|TRBJ2-5
TGTGCTAGTGGGTGGACCCAAGAGACCCAGTACTTC
CASGWTQETQYF
>15|TRBV12-3/TRBV12-4|many|-|TRBJ2-6
TGTGCCAGCAGTGGACATCCCTCTGGGGCCAACGTCCTGACTTTC
CASSGHPSGANVLTF
>16|TRBV6-1|many|TRBD1|TRBJ1-6
TGTGCCAGCAGTCCTGATGACAGGGGAAGGTATTCACCCCTCCACTTT
CASSPDDRGRYSPLHF
>14|TRBV5-1|once|-|TRBJ2-4
TGCGCCAGCAGCTTTTATCTAACCGGGGACATTCAGTACTTC
CASSFYLTGDIQYF
>17|TRBV10-3|-|-|TRBJ1-1
TGTGCCATCAGTGAAAGGTTGACCGGGGGCGCGGACACTGAAGCTTTCTTT
CAISERLTGGADTEAFF
>15|TRBV5-1|many|-|TRBJ1-5
TGCGCCAGCAGCTTGGGGGAGGTTAGCAATCAGCCCCAGCATTTT
CASSLGEVSNQPQHF
>15|TRBV11-2|many|-|TRBJ2-2
TGTGCCAGCAGCTTGACAGCCAGCCTAACCGGGGAGCTGTTTTTT
CASSLTASLTGELFF
>16|TRBV27|-|-|TRBJ2-7
TGTGCCAGCAGTTTATTCGGTTTGGGGAAATCCTACGAGCAGTACTTC
CASSLFGLGKSYEQYF
>15|TRBV12-3/TRBV12-4|many|-|TRBJ1-1
TGTGCCAGCAGTCTCGGGAAAAGGCTGAACACTGAAGCTTTCTTT
CASSLGKRLNTEAFF
>15|TRBV11-3|many|TRBD1|TRBJ1-1
TGTGCCAGCAGCTCCGACAGGGATCTGAACACTGAAGCTTTCTTT
CASSSDRDLNTEAFF
>15|TRBV14|few|-|TRBJ1-1
TGTGCCAGCAGCCGGTCGTCGGGGGGGATCGCTGAAGCTTTCTTT
CASSRSSGGIAEAFF
>14|TRBV12-3/TRBV12-4|many|TRBD1|TRBJ1-5
TGTGCCAGCAGCCGACAGGGCGACAATCAGCCCCAGCATTTT
CASSRQGDNQPQHF
>12|TRBV19|few|-|TRBJ1-5
TGTGCCAGTATGAAGAGTAACCAGCCCCAGCATTTT
CASMKSNQPQHF
>18|TRBV12-3/TRBV12-4|many|-|TRBJ1-2
TGTGCCAGCAGTTTTCTCCAGGGGCTGGTATCCCCATACTATGGCTACACCTTC
CASSFLQGLVSPYYGYTF
>14|TRBV6-1|many|-|TRBJ1-2
TGTGCCAGCGGCGGGACCGCCGCCAACTATGGCTACACCTTC
CASGGTAANYGYTF
>15|TRBV6-1|many|TRBD1|TRBJ2-2
TGTGCCAGCAGACCTAGGACAGGGCCCACCGGGGAGCTGTTTTTT
CASRPRTGPTGELFF
>16|TRBV5-1|few|-|TRBJ1-1
TGCGCCAGCAGCTTGGGGTACGGCAGGGTGAACACTGAAGCTTTCTTT
CASSLGYGRVNTEAFF
>13|TRBV6-5|once|-|TRBJ1-2
TGTGCCAGCAGTTACTCGCCCAGCTGGGGCTACACCTTC
CASSYSPSWGYTF
>15|TRBV11-2|few|-|TRBJ2-3
TGTGCCAGCAGCTTAGTCACCGTCAGCACAGATACGCAGTATTTT
CASSLVTVSTDTQYF
>13|TRBV5-1|many|-|TRBJ1-1
TGCGCCAGCAGCTGGGAGGTCGACACTGAAGCTTTCTTT
CASSWEVDTEAFF
>13|TRBV20-1|once|TRBD1|TRBJ1-6
TGCAGTGCTTCCCGACAGGGGGACTCACCCCTCCACTTT
CSASRQGDSPLHF
>15|TRBV28|many|-|TRBJ2-7
TGTGCCAGCAGCTCCCCCCGGCGGGGTGTAAGAGAGCAGTACTTC
CASSSPRRGVREQYF
>11|TRBV6-1|few|-|TRBJ1-2
TGTGCCAGCAGTGAGGTGAATGGCTACACCTTC
CASSEVNGYTF
>14|TRBV9|few|-|TRBJ1-1
TGTGCCAGCAGCCTCTCTCCGGCGGGCACTGAATCTTTCTTT
CASSLSPAGTESFF
>14|TRBV6-2/TRBV6-3|many|-|TRBJ1-5
TGTGCCAGCAGTTACGCCAGGGGATGGCAGCCCCAGCATTTT
CASSYARGWQPQHF
>15|TRBV12-3/TRBV12-4|many|-|TRBJ2-2
TGTGCCAGCAGTTTAGGGGGGCTAGCCACCGGGGAGCTGTTTTTT
CASSLGGLATGELFF
>18|TRBV6-4|many|TRBD2|TRBJ2-5
TGTGCCAGCAGTCCGATGTACCCCCAAGCGGGGGGGCAAGAGACCCAGTACTTC
CASSPMYPQAGGQETQYF
>17|TRBV28|-|-|TRBJ1-6
TGTGCCAGCAGTTTGAGAGGGTACGGGGGGGCCGGTTCACCCCTCCACTTT
CASSLRGYGGAGSPLHF
>13|TRBV7-9|many|-|TRBJ1-1
TGTGCCAGCATCCCCGAGGGAGATCTTGAAGCTTTCTTT
CASIPEGDLEAFF
>15|TRBV9|few|-|TRBJ2-1
TGTGCCAGCTCCCTAGCCAGCTCCCCCTACAATGAGCAGTTCTTC
CASSLASSPYNEQFF
>13|TRBV19|-|TRBD1|TRBJ1-2
TGTGCCAGTGAGCAGACAGGGGGCTTTGGCTACACCTTC
CASEQTGGFGYTF
>15|TRBV6-1|-|TRBD2|TRBJ2-5
TGTGCCAGCAGTGATGCCGCGGGGGGAAAAGAGACCCAGTACTTC
CASSDAAGGKETQYF
>12|TRBV27|-|TRBD1|TRBJ2-1
TGTGCCAGCAGCCCTCTGACAGGGGTCGAGTTCTTC
CASSPLTGVEFF
>12|TRBV20-1|-|-|TRBJ2-7
TGCAGTGCTAGTTCAGGGAAAAGCGAGCAGTACTTC
CSASSGKSEQYF
>16|TRBV2|-|-|TRBJ1-3
TGTGCCAGCAGTGAAGCGGGGATCCGGACCGGAAACACCATATATTTT
CASSEAGIRTGNTIYF
>16|TRBV6-2/TRBV6-3|many|-|TRBJ1-5
TGTGCCAGCAGTTACGATCCTCACACCAAGAATCAGCCCCAGCATTTT
CASSYDPHTKNQPQHF
>14|TRBV24-1|many|-|TRBJ1-5
TGTGCCACCAGTGACCGGGGACGAAATCAGCCCCAGCATTTT
CATSDRGRNQPQHF
>15|TRBV11-2|many|-|TRBJ2-5
TGTGCCAGCAGCTTAAGAGTTGGCCTACAAGAGACCCAGTACTTC
CASSLRVGLQETQYF
>15|TRBV19|many|TRBD1|TRBJ1-2
TGTGCCAGTAGTATACAGGGGGCGCCGATCTATGGCTACACCTTC
CASSIQGAPIYGYTF
>14|TRBV27|-|-|TRBJ2-6
TGTGCCTCCGCGTGGGGGCCTGGGGCCAACGTCCTGACTTTC
CASAWGPGANVLTF
>16|TRBV6-2/TRBV6-3|many|TRBD2|TRBJ2-5
TGTGCCAGCAGCCTCCCCCCCCCTAGCGGGGTAGAGACCCAGTACTTC
CASSLPPPSGVETQYF
>14|TRBV3-1|few|-|TRBJ1-1
TGTGCCAGCAGCCAAGGCTCGTACCTCACTGAAGCTTTCTTT
CASSQGSYLTEAFF
>12|TRBV12-5|-|TRBD1|TRBJ2-5
TGTGCCTCCAGGGGGTACCAAGAGACCAAGTACTTC
CASRGYQETKYF
>13|TRBV5-5|many|-|TRBJ1-1
TGTGCCAGCAGCCTCGGGTGGGCCACTGAAGCTTTCTTT
CASSLGWATEAFF
>14|TRBV7-2|-|-|TRBJ1-1
TGTGCCAGCAGCACCCAGGGTAGACCCACTGAAGCTTTCTTT
CASSTQGRPTEAFF
>16|TRBV5-5|-|TRBD1|TRBJ2-2
TGTGCCAGCAGCTTGCGGACAGGGGACAGCACCGGGGAGCTGTTTTTT
CASSLRTGDSTGELFF
>14|TRBV19|many|-|TRBJ1-1
TGTGCCACGTCCCTGAGGGTGTGGGGCACTGAAGCTTTCTTT
CATSLRVWGTEAFF
>17|TRBV3-1|few|TRBD1|TRBJ1-1
TGTGCCAGCAGCCAAGACCCACAGGGGGCCGGGAACACTGAAGCTTTCTTT
CASSQDPQGAGNTEAFF
>16|TRBV9|many|-|TRBJ2-2
TGTGCCAGCAGTCGTAATACCGCACCGAACACCGGGGAGCTGTTTTTT
CASSRNTAPNTGELFF
>20|TRBV28|many|-|TRBJ2-4
TGTGCCAGCAGTTTATTGTATGTGGGGGGGGCAGAGGCGTGGAAAAACATTCAGTACTTC
CASSLLYVGGAEAWKNIQYF
>15|TRBV20-1|many|-|TRBJ1-5
TGCAGTGCTAGAGATACGGGGATTGAGGCTCAGCCCCAGCATTTT
CSARDTGIEAQPQHF
>15|TRBV19|-|-|TRBJ1-5
TGTGCCAGTAGTACATCAGGGTGCGGCAATCAGCCCCAGCATTTT
CASSTSGCGNQPQHF
>13|TRBV19|few|-|TRBJ2-7
TGTGCCAGTAGCCCACAGGCAACCTACGAGCAGTACTTC
CASSPQATYEQYF
>13|TRBV20-1|many|-|TRBJ2-7
TGCAGTGCTGTCCGGGACAACCCCTACGAGCAGTACTTC
CSAVRDNPYEQYF